This entry lists 30 T cell receptor beta chains sequenced from one sample in a study of cytomegalovirus exposure and HLA in healthy donors. Produced via immunoSEQ multiplex PCR; TCRdb's table is partial and in-frame only. The repertoire includes fewer than 85,000 clones, around nine tenths of them detected once, and less than 5% sits in the top ten. Sequencing was carried out using PBMCs. The origin of the receptors is a woman between 18 and 29 years old in good health and CMV-seropositive.

This clone was observed once. The chain couples TRBV29-1 to TRBJ2-5, with D unclear. The germline V gene has CDR1 SQVTM and CDR2 ANQGSEA. V dropped 5 bases and J dropped 5 bases, with 18 bases sitting between them. This CDR3 is 14 amino acids long. This CDR3 reads CSVFKSGWKETQYF. CDR3 DNA: TGCAGCGTTTTTAAGTCAGGTTGGAAGGAGACCCAGTACTTC.

The chain couples TRBV7-2 to TRBJ2-2; D is perhaps TRBD2 (5 bases). This CDR3 has 16 amino acids. CDR1 and CDR2 (germline): SGHTA, FQGNSA. The V and J ends lost 2 bases and 7 bases respectively, with 17 bases between them. CDR3 bases: TGTGCCAGCAGCTTAATAGGCCTAGCTTCGGGCGGGGAGCTGTTTTTT. It encodes CASSLIGLASGGELFF.

The genes are TRBV27 and TRBJ2-7, with D possibly matching TRBD1 (6 bases). This CDR3 spans 13 amino acids. Per the germline V gene, CDR1 is MNHEY and CDR2 is SMNVEV (reference sequence). V was trimmed by 8 bases and J by 1 base, leaving 12 bases between them. The CDR3 here is CASGDISSYEQYF. CDR3 bases: TGTGCCAGCGGGGACATATCATCCTACGAGCAGTACTTC.

The chain is built from TRBV25-1 and TRBJ2-2, with D maybe TRBD2 (6 bases). Looked up from germline, CDR1 is MGHDK and CDR2 is SYGVNS. This CDR3 is built from 16 residues. Trimming pared 8 bases from V and 0 bases from J, leaving 16 bases between. For the CDR3, the DNA is TGTGCCAGCGAATACACGGGAGTAGCGAACACCGGGGAGCTGTTTTTT. Translating it yields CASEYTGVANTGELFF.

The V gene is TRBV30, the J gene TRBJ1-5; D call uncertain. The CDR3 has 13 amino acids. The germline V gene encodes CDR1 GTSNPN and CDR2 SVGIG (reference sequence). V lost 0 bases, J lost 6 bases, and 9 bases lay in between. In nucleotides, the CDR3 is TGTGCCTGGAGTGTACGTGCCGGTCAGCCCCAGCATTTT. This gives the protein CAWSVRAGQPQHF. The full variable domain, its missing parts supplied by reference TRBV30 and TRBJ1-5, is SQTIHQWPATLVQPVGSPLSLECTVEGTSNPNLYWYRQAAGRGLQLLFYSVGIGQISSEVPQNLSASRPQDRQFILSSKKLLLSDSGFYLCAWSVRAGQPQHFGDGTRLSIL.

The rearrangement links TRBV29-1 to TRBJ2-5; D uncertain. Germline CDR1 and CDR2: SQVTM and ANQGSEA. The CDR3 sequence is 13 residues long. The ends were cut back, 4 bases at V and 3 bases at J, with 12 bases in the middle. CDR3 in amino acids: CSVAVIVKETQYF. CDR3 coding DNA: TGCAGCGTTGCGGTAATTGTAAAAGAGACCCAGTACTTC.

V usage is TRBV10-3 and J usage is TRBJ2-7; a possible D gene is TRBD2 (7 bases). V dropped 7 bases and J dropped 7 bases, with 35 bases sitting between them. Germline assignment: CDR1 ENHRY and CDR2 SYGVKD. The CDR3 extends over 19 amino acids. The CDR3 sequence: CAITRSPGLNRASGGEQYF. CDR3 sequence (DNA): TGTGCCATCACGAGGTCCCCCGGATTAAACAGGGCCTCGGGGGGTGAGCAGTACTTC.

The V gene is TRBV10-1, the J gene TRBJ2-1; TRBD2 matches at 10 bases. This CDR3 contains 15 residues. Germline V gives CDR1 WNHNN, CDR2 SYGVQD (reference sequence). V lost 3 bases, J lost 6 bases, and 5 bases stayed unmatched. Written as DNA, the CDR3 is TGCGCCAGCAGTGAAAAAGCGGGGGGGCTCAATGAGCAGTTCTTC. Protein: CASSEKAGGLNEQFF.

This rearrangement joins TRBV5-6 to TRBJ2-3; TRBD1 aligns across 8 bases. The germline gives CDR1 SGHDT, CDR2 YYEEEE. This CDR3 comprises 18 residues. J gave up 4 bases and V 2 bases, and 15 bases lay outside the gene matches. The CDR3 protein is CASSLRTDKQGGADTQYF. CDR3 DNA: TGTGCCAGCAGCTTAAGGACGGATAAACAGGGGGGAGCAGATACGCAGTATTTT.

The chain links TRBV7-8 to TRBJ2-1; maybe TRBD1 (6 bases). Trimming stripped 2 bases from V and 5 bases from J, with 19 bases between. CDR1 is SGHVS and CDR2 is FQNEAQ in the germline V gene. The CDR3 covers 17 residues. The CDR3 loop is CASSLTPDSALNNEQFF. DNA for the CDR3: TGTGCCAGCAGCTTAACCCCGGACAGTGCCTTAAACAATGAGCAGTTCTTC.

The genes are TRBV6-4 and TRBJ2-1, with 7 bases that match TRBD2. V was pared by 6 bases and J by 5 bases, with 10 bases of the junction left unmatched. Germline lookup yields CDR1 MRHNA and CDR2 SNTAGT. CDR3 length equals 15 residues. The CDR3 spells CASSEGLAENNEQFF. DNA for the CDR3: TGTGCCAGCAGCGAGGGGCTAGCGGAAAACAATGAGCAGTTCTTC.

In this sample, this clone turned up once. V and J are TRBV5-1 and TRBJ2-2; D might be TRBD2 (5 bases). Per germline, CDR1 SGHRS and CDR2 YFSETQ. Trimming took 0 bases from V and 5 from J, leaving 14 bases between them. The CDR3 covers 16 residues. CDR3 bases: TGCGCCAGCAGCTTGGTTCTGGGTTCGGGAACCGGGGAGCTGTTTTTT. As protein: CASSLVLGSGTGELFF.

This rearrangement joins TRBV7-6 to TRBJ2-1, with 9 bases matching TRBD1. Looked up from germline, CDR1 is SGHVS and CDR2 is FNYEAQ. With 10 bases clipped from V and 7 bases from J, the junction kept 11 bases outside the gene matches. CDR3 length: 14 residues. The CDR3 sequence: CATIPGQGGNEQFF. CDR3 coding DNA: TGTGCCACCATACCGGGACAGGGAGGTAATGAGCAGTTCTTC.

The chain couples TRBV19 to TRBJ1-5; 12 nucleotides align to TRBD1. This CDR3 comprises 15 residues. Trimming at V came to 8 bases and at J to 5 bases, leaving 7 bases not matched to a gene. The germline V gene encodes CDR1 LNHDA and CDR2 SQIVND (reference sequence). CDR3 in DNA: TGTGCCAGTGGTAAGGGACAGGGGGCGTATCAGCCCCAGCATTTT. As protein: CASGKGQGAYQPQHF.

The chain uses TRBV23-1 and TRBJ2-7; D possibly corresponds to TRBD1 (6 bases). TRBV23-1 is placed among ORFs of uncertain function. Trimming cost V 2 bases and J 0 bases, with 17 bases left between them. This CDR3 region has 17 residues. CDR3 residues: CASSQQKGVGDSYEQYF. CDR3 DNA: TGCGCCAGCAGTCAACAAAAGGGGGTAGGCGACTCCTACGAGCAGTACTTC.

The V gene is TRBV6-1, the J gene TRBJ2-3; D remains unclear. This CDR3 contains 15 residues. Germline-derived CDR1 and CDR2 are MNHNS and SASEGT. V dropped 3 bases and J dropped 1 base, with 11 bases sitting between them. The CDR3 region has the DNA TGTGCCAGCAGTGATCTAGTTGGAGGCACAGATACGCAGTATTTT. Amino acids: CASSDLVGGTDTQYF.

The table lists this clone with a count of one. The chain employs TRBV29-1 and TRBJ2-5; D is possibly TRBD1 (6 bases). The CDR3 is made up of 14 amino acids. The V gene lost 6 bases and the J gene lost 4 bases, with 18 bases spanning the gap. Germline V gene data show CDR1 as SQVTM and CDR2 as ANQGSEA. CDR3 region: CSVLLGRGAETQYF. The CDR3 DNA follows: TGCAGCGTCCTCCTGGGCAGGGGAGCAGAGACCCAGTACTTC.

The rearrangement links TRBV29-1 to TRBJ2-6, with no clear D. Deletions cut 4 bases from V and 0 bases from J, with 10 bases between. CDR1 SQVTM and CDR2 ANQGSEA come from the germline V gene. The CDR3 has 15 residues. The CDR3 region has the DNA TGCAGCGTTGGTCTGAGGCGCTCTGGGGCCAACGTCCTGACTTTC. It translates to CSVGLRRSGANVLTF.

The chain recombines TRBV6-1 with TRBJ2-3; the D is unclear. The length of the CDR3 is 13 residues. V dropped 1 base and J dropped 2 bases, with 4 bases sitting between them. CDR1 is MNHNS, CDR2 SASEGT, per germline. The CDR3 region has the DNA TGTGCCAGCAGTGAAGGAGACACAGATACGCAGTATTTT. The encoded protein is CASSEGDTDTQYF.

The V gene is TRBV2, the J gene TRBJ2-7, with D perhaps TRBD1 (6 bases). Germline V CDR1 and CDR2: SNHLY, FYNNEI. The V end was cut by 8 bases, the J end by 2 bases, with 13 bases between. This CDR3 is 13 amino acids long. CDR3 nucleotide sequence: TGTGCCAGCGCCAGGGGATTCACCTACGAGCAGTACTTC. Its translation is CASARGFTYEQYF.

The chain couples TRBV6-5 to TRBJ1-6; D is possibly TRBD1 (6 bases). Deletions cut 2 bases from V and 9 bases from J, with 11 bases between. CDR3 length equals 14 residues. CDR1 and CDR2 from the germline V gene are MNHEY and SVGAGI. The CDR3 here is CASSYGDIGSPLHF. In DNA form, the CDR3 reads TGTGCCAGCAGTTACGGGGACATTGGTTCACCCCTCCACTTT.

The V gene is TRBV9, the J gene TRBJ1-4; unclear D gene. Germline V CDR1 and CDR2: SGDLS, YYNGEE. The CDR3 totals 12 residues. The V end lost 4 bases, the J end lost 4 bases, and 5 bases lay between the germline ends. CDR3: CASSPGNEKLFF. The CDR3 DNA follows: TGTGCCAGCAGCCCCGGTAATGAAAAACTGTTTTTT. Together with reference TRBV9 and TRBJ1-4, the CDR3 gives the full variable domain: DSGVTQTPKHLITATGQRVTLRCSPRSGDLSVYWYQQSLDQGLQFLIQYYNGEERAKGNILERFSAQQFPDLHSELNLSSLELGDSALYFCASSPGNEKLFFGSGTQLSVL.

This sequence joins TRBV4-1 and TRBJ2-1; unclear D gene. Germline assignment: CDR1 MGHRA and CDR2 YSYEKL. The CDR3 is 16 amino acids. V was cut by 1 base and J by 0 bases, with 10 bases left in between. The CDR3, as DNA: TGCGCCAGCAGCCAAGCTCCCCCGAGCTCCTACAATGAGCAGTTCTTC. As protein: CASSQAPPSSYNEQFF.

The chain links TRBV4-1 to TRBJ1-5, with unresolved D. The CDR3 is made up of 15 amino acids. Per the germline V gene, CDR1 is MGHRA and CDR2 is YSYEKL. Trimming removed 0 bases from V and 0 bases from J, with 6 bases in between. The CDR3 region has the DNA TGCGCCAGCAGCCAAGACAGATATAGCAATCAGCCCCAGCATTTT. This codes for CASSQDRYSNQPQHF.

CDR3 protein: CASSQDREGVEKLFF. In DNA form, the CDR3 reads TGTGCCAGCAGCCAAGACAGGGAGGGAGTGGAAAAACTGTTTTTT. The J gene is TRBJ1-4, the V gene TRBV4-2; D might be TRBD1 (5 bases). Per the germline V gene, CDR1 is LGHNA and CDR2 is YNFKEQ. The V end lost 0 bases, the J end lost 8 bases, and 13 bases lay between the germline ends. The CDR3 loop spans 15 amino acids.

The chain uses TRBV7-9 and TRBJ1-1, with a weak D call TRBD1 (5 bases). The CDR3 is 14 amino acids. V dropped 4 bases and J dropped 0 bases, with 9 bases sitting between them. Germline CDR1 reads SEHNR; CDR2 reads FQNEAQ (reference sequence). The CDR3 is CASSSTGMNTEAFF. Written as DNA, the CDR3 is TGTGCCAGCAGCTCAACAGGAATGAACACTGAAGCTTTCTTT.

This clone ranks as medium-sized. The chain combines TRBV6-4 with TRBJ2-2; the D gene is possibly TRBD2 (6 bases). In germline, CDR1 is MRHNA, CDR2 SNTAGT. The CDR3 is 14 amino acids. With 4 bases removed from V and 7 bases from J, the gap between germline ends came to 13 bases. In nucleotides, the CDR3 is TGTGCCAGCAGTGTGTCGGGAGAACACGGGGAGCTGTTTTTT. Translation: CASSVSGEHGELFF.

The rearrangement joins TRBV6-5 to TRBJ1-5; D is uncertain. Germline CDR1 is MNHEY and CDR2 is SVGAGI. There are 15 residues in the CDR3. Deletions cut 6 bases from V and 4 bases from J, with 16 bases between. The CDR3 DNA is TGTGCCAGCAGGGAACTTTTAGGAGGGAATCAGCCCCAGCATTTT. Its protein is CASRELLGGNQPQHF.

The table lists this clone with a count of one. The chain links TRBV28 to TRBJ2-3; TRBD1 matches 7 bases. V lost 6 bases, J lost 4 bases, and 10 bases stayed unmatched. Per the germline V gene, CDR1 is MDHEN and CDR2 is SYDVKM. This CDR3 spans 15 amino acids. Here the CDR3 DNA reads TGTGCCAGCAGCCTAAGGAGACAGGGCGCAGATACGCAGTATTTT. Residues: CASSLRRQGADTQYF.

The chain combines TRBV4-1 with TRBJ2-1, with 8 bases lining up with TRBD2. CDR1 and CDR2 (germline): MGHRA, YSYEKL. The CDR3 has 14 amino acids. The junction had 5 bases not matched to a gene; V was cut back by 4 bases and J by 6 bases. CDR3 in amino acids: CASSLLGGGNEQFF. The CDR3 nucleotides read TGCGCCAGCAGCCTCCTCGGGGGGGGCAATGAGCAGTTCTTC.